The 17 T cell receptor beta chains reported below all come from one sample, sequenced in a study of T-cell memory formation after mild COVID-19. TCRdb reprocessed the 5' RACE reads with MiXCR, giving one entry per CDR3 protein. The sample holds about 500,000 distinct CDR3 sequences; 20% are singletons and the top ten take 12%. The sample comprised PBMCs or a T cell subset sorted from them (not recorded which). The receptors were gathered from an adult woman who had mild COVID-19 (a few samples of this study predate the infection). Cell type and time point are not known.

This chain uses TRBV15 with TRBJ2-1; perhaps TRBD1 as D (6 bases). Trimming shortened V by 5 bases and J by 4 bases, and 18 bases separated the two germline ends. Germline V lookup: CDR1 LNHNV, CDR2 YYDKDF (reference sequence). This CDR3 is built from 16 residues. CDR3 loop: CATSPWTATRYNEQFF. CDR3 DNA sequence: TGTGCCACCAGCCCATGGACAGCTACCCGATACAATGAGCAGTTCTTC.

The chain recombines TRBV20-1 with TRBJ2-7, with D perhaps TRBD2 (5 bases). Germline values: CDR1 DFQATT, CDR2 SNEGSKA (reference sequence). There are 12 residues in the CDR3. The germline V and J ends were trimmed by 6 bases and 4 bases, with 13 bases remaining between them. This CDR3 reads CSARRQRYEQYF. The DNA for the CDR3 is TGCAGTGCAAGGAGGCAGCGGTACGAGCAGTACTTC.

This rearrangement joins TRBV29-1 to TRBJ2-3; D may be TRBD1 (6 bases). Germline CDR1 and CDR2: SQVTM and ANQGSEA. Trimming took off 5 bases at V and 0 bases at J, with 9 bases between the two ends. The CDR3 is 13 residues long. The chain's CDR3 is CSVRGRSTDTQYF. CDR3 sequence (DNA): TGCAGCGTTAGGGGGAGAAGCACAGATACGCAGTATTTT.

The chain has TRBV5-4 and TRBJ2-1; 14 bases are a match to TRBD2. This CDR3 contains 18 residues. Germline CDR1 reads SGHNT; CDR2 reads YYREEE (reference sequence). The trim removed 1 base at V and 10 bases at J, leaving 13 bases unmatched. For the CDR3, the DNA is TGTGCCAGCAGCTTGTCCCTGACTAGCGGGAGGGCCATCCGAGAGCAGTTCTTC. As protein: CASSLSLTSGRAIREQFF.

DNA for the CDR3: TGCGCCAGCAGCCCAACTAGCGGCGACACCTACGAGCAGTACTTC. It specifies CASSPTSGDTYEQYF. The rearrangement joins TRBV4-3 to TRBJ2-7, with 8 nucleotides matching TRBD2. Per the germline V gene, CDR1 is LGHNA and CDR2 is YSLEER. The ends lost 4 bases at V and 2 bases at J; junction bases unmatched: 7. The CDR3 runs to 15 residues.

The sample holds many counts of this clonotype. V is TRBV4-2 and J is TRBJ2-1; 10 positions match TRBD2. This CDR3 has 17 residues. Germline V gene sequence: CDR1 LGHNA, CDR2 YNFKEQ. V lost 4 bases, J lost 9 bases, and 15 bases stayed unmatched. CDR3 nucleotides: TGTGCCAGCAGCCCGAAAAGGTCGGGACTAGCGAGCTCTGAGCAGTTCTTC. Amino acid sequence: CASSPKRSGLASSEQFF.

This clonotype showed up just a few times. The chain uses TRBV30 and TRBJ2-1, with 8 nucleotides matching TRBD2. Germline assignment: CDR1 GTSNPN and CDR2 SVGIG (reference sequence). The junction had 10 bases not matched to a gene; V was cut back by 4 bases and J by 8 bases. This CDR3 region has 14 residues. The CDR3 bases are TGTGCCTGGAATTTCCGCGGGGGGTTCCATGAGCAGTTCTTC. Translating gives CAWNFRGGFHEQFF. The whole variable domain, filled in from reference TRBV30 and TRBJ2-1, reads SQTIHQWPATLVQPVGSPLSLECTVEGTSNPNLYWYRQAAGRGLQLLFYSVGIGQISSEVPQNLSASRPQDRQFILSSKKLLLSDSGFYLCAWNFRGGFHEQFFGPGTRLTVL.

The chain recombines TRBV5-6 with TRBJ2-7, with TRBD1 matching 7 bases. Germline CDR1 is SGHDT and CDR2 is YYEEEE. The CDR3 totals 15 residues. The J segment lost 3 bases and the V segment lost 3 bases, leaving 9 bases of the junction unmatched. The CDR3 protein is CASSYKTGPYYEQYF. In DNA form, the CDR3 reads TGTGCCAGCAGCTACAAGACAGGGCCCTACTACGAGCAGTACTTC.

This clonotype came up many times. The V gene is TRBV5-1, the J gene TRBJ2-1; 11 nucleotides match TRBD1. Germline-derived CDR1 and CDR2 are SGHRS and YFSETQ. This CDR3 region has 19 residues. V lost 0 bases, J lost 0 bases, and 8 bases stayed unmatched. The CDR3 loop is CASSLGTGGSLSSYNEQFF. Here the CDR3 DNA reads TGCGCCAGCAGCTTGGGGACAGGGGGCTCATTAAGCTCCTACAATGAGCAGTTCTTC.

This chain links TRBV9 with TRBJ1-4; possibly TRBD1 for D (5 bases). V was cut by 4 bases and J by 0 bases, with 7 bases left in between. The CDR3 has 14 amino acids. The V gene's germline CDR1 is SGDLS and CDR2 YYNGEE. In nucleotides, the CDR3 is TGTGCCAGCAGCATGACAGCAACTAATGAAAAACTGTTTTTT. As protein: CASSMTATNEKLFF.

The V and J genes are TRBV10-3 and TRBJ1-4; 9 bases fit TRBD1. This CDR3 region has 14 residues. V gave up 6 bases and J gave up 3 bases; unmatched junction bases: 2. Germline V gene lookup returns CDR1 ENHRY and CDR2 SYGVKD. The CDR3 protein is CAIRGTGPNEKLFF. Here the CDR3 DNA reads TGTGCCATCAGGGGGACAGGGCCTAATGAAAAACTGTTTTTT.

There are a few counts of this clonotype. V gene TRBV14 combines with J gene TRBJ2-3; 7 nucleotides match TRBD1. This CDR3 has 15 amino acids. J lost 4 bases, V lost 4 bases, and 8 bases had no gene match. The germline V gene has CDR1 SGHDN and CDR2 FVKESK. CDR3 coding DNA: TGTGCCAGCAGCCTGCAGGGGGTACAGGCAGATACGCAGTATTTT. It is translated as CASSLQGVQADTQYF.

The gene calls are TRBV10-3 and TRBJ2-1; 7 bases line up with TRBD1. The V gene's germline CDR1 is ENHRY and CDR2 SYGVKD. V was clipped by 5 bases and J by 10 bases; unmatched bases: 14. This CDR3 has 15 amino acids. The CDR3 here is CAISTPSGQEFEQFF. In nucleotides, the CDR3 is TGTGCCATCAGTACGCCGTCCGGACAGGAGTTCGAGCAGTTCTTC.

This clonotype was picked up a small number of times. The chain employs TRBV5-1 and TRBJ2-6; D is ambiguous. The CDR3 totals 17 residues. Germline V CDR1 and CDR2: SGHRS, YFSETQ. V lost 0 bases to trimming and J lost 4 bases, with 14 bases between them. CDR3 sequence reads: CASSLGVVAGGANVLTF. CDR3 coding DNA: TGCGCCAGCAGCTTGGGGGTAGTCGCAGGCGGGGCCAACGTCCTGACTTTC.

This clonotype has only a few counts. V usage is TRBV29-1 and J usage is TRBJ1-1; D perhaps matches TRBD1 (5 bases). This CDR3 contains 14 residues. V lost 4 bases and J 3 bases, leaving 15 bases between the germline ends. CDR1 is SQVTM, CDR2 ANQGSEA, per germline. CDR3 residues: CSVGRDPADTEAFF. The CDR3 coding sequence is TGCAGCGTTGGGAGGGACCCTGCGGACACTGAAGCTTTCTTT.

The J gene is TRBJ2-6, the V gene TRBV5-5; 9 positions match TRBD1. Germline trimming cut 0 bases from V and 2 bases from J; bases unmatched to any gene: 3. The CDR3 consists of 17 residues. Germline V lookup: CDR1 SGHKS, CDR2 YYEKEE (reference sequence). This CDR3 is CASSLGHRGPGANVLTF. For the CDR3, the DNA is TGTGCCAGCAGCTTGGGGCACAGGGGGCCTGGGGCCAACGTCCTGACTTTC.

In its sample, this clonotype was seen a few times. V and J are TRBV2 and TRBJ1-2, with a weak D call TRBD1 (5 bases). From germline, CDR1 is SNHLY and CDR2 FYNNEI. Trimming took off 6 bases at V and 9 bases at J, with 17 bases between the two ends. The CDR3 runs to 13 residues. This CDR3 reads CASSGGWPDSYTF. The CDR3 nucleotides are TGTGCCAGCAGCGGGGGGTGGCCGGATAGCTACACCTTC. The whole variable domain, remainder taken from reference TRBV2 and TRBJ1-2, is EPEVTQTPSHQVTQMGQEVILRCVPISNHLYFYWYRQILGQKVEFLVSFYNNEISEKSEIFDDQFSVERPDGSNFTLKIRSTKLEDSAMYFCASSGGWPDSYTFGSGTRLTVV.